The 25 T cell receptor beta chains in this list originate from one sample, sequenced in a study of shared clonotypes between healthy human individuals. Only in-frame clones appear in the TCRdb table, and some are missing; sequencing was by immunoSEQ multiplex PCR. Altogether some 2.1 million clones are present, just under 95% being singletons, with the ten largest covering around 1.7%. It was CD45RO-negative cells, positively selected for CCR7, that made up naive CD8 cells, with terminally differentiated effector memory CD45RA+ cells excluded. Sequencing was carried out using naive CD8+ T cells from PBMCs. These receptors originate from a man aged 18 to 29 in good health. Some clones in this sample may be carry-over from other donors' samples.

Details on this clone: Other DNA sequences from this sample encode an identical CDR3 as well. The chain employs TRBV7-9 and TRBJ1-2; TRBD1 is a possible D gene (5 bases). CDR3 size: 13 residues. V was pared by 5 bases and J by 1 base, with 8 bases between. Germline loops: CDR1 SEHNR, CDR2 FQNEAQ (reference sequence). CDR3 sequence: CASSRGVNYGYTF. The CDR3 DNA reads TGTGCCAGCAGCCGAGGGGTTAACTATGGCTACACCTTC.

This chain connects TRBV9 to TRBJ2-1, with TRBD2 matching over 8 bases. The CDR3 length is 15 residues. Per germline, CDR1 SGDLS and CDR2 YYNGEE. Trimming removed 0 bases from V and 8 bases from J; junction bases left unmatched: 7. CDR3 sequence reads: CASSVVASGRYEQFF. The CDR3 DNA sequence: TGTGCCAGCAGCGTAGTGGCTAGCGGGCGCTATGAGCAGTTCTTC.

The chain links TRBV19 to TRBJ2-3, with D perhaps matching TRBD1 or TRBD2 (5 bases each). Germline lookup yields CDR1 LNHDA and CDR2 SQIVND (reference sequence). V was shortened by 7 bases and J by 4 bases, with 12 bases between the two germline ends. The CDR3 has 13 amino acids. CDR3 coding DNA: TGTGCCAGTATGGTAGGGGAGTCAGATACGCAGTATTTT. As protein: CASMVGESDTQYF.

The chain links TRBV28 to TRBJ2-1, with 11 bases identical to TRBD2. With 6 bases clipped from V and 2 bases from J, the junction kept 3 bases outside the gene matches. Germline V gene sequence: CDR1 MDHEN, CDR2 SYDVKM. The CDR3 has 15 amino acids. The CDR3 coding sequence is TGTGCCAGCAGCTGGGGACTAGCGGCCTACAATGAGCAGTTCTTC. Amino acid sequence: CASSWGLAAYNEQFF.

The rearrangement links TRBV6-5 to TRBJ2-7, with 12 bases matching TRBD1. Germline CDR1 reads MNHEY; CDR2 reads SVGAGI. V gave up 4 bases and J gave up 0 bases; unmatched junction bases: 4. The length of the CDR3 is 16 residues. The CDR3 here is CASSWGQGANSYEQYF. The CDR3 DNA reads TGTGCCAGCAGTTGGGGACAGGGGGCGAACTCCTACGAGCAGTACTTC.

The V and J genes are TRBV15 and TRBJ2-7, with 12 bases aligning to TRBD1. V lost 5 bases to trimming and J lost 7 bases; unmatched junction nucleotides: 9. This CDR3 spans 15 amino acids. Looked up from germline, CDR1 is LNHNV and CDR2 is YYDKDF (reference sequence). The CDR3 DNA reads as TGTGCCACCAGCGGCCCGGGACAGGGGGCGTGGGAGCAGTACTTC. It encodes CATSGPGQGAWEQYF.

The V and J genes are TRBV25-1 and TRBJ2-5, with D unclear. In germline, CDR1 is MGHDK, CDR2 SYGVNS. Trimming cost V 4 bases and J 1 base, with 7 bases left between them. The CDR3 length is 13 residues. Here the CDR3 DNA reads TGTGCCAGCAGTGGCAGTGCCCAAGAGACCCAGTACTTC. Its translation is CASSGSAQETQYF.

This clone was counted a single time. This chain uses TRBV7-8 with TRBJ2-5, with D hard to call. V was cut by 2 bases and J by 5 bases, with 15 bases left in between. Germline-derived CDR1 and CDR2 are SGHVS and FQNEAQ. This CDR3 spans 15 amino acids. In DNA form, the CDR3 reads TGTGCCAGCAGCTTATACCGCGGCAGGACGGAGACCCAGTACTTC. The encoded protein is CASSLYRGRTETQYF. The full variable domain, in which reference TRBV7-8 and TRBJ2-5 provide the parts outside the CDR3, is GAGVSQSPRYKVAKRGQDVALRCDPISGHVSLFWYQQALGQGPEFLTYFQNEAQLDKSGLPSDRFFAERPEGSVSTLKIQRTQQEDSAVYLCASSLYRGRTETQYFGPGTRLLVL.

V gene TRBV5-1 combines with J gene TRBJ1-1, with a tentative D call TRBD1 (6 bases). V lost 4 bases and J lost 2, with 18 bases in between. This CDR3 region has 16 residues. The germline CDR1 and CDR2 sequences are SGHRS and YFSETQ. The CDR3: CASSPLNPQGNTEAFF. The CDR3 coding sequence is TGCGCCAGCAGCCCTCTGAATCCACAGGGAAACACTGAAGCTTTCTTT.

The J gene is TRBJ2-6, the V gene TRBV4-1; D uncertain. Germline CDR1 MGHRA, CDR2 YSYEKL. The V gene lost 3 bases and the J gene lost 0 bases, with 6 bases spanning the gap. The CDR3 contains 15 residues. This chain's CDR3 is CASSHLVSGANVLTF. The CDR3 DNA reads TGCGCCAGCAGCCACCTAGTCTCTGGGGCCAACGTCCTGACTTTC.

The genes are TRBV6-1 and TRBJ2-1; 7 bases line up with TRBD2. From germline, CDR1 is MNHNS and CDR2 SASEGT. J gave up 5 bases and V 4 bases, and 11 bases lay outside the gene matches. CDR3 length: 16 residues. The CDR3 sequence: CASSASRGVHNNEQFF. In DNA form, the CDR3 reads TGTGCCAGCAGTGCCTCCCGGGGGGTCCACAACAATGAGCAGTTCTTC.

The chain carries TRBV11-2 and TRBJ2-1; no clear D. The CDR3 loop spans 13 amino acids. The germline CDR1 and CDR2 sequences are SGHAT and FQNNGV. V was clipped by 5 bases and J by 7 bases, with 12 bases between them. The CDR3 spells CASSPPLINEQFF. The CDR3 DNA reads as TGTGCCAGCAGCCCCCCCTTGATTAATGAGCAGTTCTTC.

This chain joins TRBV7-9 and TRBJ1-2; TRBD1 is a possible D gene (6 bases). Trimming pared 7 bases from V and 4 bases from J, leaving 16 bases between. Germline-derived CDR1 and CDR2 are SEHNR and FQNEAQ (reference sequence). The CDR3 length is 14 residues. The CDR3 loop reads CASTRGGARYGYTF. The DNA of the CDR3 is TGTGCCAGCACCCGCGGGGGGGCTCGCTATGGCTACACCTTC.

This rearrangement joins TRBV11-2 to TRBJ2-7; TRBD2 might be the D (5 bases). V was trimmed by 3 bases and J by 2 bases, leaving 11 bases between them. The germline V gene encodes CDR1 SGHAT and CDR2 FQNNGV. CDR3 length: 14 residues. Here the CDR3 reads CASSFASGTYEQYF. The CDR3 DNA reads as TGTGCCAGCAGCTTTGCTTCGGGGACCTACGAGCAGTACTTC.

CDR3 loop: CASSLEQGLAKNIQYF. As DNA, the CDR3 is TGTGCCAGCAGCTTAGAACAGGGTCTAGCCAAAAACATTCAGTACTTC. The gene calls are TRBV7-9 and TRBJ2-4; possibly TRBD1 for D (6 bases). In germline, CDR1 is SEHNR, CDR2 FQNEAQ (reference sequence). The CDR3 totals 16 residues. V was cut by 1 base and J by 0 bases, with 10 bases left in between. The whole variable domain, remainder taken from reference TRBV7-9 and TRBJ2-4, is DTGVSQNPRHKITKRGQNVTFRCDPISEHNRLYWYRQTLGQGPEFLTYFQNEAQLEKSRLLSDRFSAERPKGSFSTLEIQRTEQGDSAMYLCASSLEQGLAKNIQYFGAGTRLSVL.

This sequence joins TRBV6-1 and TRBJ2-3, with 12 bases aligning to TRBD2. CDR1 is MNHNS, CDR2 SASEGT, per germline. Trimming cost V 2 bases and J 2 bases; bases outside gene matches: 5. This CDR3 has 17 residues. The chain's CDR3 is CASSENPSGRATDTQYF. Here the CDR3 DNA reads TGTGCCAGCAGTGAAAACCCTAGCGGGAGGGCCACAGATACGCAGTATTTT.

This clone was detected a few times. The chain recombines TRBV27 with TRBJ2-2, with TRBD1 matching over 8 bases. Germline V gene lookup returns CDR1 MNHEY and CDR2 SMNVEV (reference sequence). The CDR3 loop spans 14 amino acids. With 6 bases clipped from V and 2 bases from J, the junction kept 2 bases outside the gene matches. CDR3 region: CASRDRVNTGELFF. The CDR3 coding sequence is TGTGCCAGCAGGGACAGGGTTAACACCGGGGAGCTGTTTTTT.

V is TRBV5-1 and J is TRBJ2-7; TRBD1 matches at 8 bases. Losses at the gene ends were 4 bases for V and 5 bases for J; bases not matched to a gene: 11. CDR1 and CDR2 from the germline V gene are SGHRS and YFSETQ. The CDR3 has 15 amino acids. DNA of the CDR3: TGCGCCAGCAGCGGGCTGTGGACAGGGAGTCACGAGCAGTACTTC. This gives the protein CASSGLWTGSHEQYF.

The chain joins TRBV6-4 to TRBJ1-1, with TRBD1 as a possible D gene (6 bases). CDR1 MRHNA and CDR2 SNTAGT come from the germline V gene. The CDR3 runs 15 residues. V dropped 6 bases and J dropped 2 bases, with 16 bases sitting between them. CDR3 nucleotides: TGTGCCAGCAGAGAGACAGGAATCTTAAACACTGAAGCTTTCTTT. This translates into CASRETGILNTEAFF.

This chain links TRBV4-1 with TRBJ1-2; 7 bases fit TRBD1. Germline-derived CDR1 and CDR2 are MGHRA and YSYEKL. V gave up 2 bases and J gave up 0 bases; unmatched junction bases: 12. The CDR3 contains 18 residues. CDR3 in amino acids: CASSQYPEGALANYGYTF. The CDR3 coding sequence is TGCGCCAGCAGCCAATATCCCGAGGGGGCTCTAGCTAACTATGGCTACACCTTC.

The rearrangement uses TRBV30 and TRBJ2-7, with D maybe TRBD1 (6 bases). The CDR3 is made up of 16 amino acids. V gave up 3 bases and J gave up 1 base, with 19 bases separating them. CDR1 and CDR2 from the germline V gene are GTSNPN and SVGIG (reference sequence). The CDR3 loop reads CAWRTNRDRRSYEQYF. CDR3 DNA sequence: TGTGCCTGGAGGACGAACAGGGATCGAAGGTCCTACGAGCAGTACTTC.

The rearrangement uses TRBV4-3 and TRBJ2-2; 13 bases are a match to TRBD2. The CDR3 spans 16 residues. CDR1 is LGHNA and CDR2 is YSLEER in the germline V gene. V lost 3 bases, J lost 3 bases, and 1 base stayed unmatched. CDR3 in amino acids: CASSQGLAGYTGELFF. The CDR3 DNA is TGCGCCAGCAGCCAGGGACTAGCGGGGTACACCGGGGAGCTGTTTTTT.

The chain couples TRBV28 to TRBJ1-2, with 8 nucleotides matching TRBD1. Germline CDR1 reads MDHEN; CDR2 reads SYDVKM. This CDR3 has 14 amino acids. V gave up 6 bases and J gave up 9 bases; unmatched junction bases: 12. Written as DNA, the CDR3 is TGTGCCAGCAGCCCCAGAGGGACAGGATACAGCTACACCTTC. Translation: CASSPRGTGYSYTF.

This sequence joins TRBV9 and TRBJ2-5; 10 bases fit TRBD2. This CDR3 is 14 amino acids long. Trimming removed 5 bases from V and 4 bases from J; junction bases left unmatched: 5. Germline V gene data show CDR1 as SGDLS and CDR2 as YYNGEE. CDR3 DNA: TGTGCCAGCAGTCCCGGGACTAGCGTAGAGACCCAGTACTTC. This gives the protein CASSPGTSVETQYF.

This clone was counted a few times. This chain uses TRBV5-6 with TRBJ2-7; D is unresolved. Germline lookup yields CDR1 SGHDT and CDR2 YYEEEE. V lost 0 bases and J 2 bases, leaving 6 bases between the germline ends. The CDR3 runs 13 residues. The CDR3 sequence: CASSLVHTYEQYF. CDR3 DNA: TGTGCCAGCAGCTTGGTACACACCTACGAGCAGTACTTC.